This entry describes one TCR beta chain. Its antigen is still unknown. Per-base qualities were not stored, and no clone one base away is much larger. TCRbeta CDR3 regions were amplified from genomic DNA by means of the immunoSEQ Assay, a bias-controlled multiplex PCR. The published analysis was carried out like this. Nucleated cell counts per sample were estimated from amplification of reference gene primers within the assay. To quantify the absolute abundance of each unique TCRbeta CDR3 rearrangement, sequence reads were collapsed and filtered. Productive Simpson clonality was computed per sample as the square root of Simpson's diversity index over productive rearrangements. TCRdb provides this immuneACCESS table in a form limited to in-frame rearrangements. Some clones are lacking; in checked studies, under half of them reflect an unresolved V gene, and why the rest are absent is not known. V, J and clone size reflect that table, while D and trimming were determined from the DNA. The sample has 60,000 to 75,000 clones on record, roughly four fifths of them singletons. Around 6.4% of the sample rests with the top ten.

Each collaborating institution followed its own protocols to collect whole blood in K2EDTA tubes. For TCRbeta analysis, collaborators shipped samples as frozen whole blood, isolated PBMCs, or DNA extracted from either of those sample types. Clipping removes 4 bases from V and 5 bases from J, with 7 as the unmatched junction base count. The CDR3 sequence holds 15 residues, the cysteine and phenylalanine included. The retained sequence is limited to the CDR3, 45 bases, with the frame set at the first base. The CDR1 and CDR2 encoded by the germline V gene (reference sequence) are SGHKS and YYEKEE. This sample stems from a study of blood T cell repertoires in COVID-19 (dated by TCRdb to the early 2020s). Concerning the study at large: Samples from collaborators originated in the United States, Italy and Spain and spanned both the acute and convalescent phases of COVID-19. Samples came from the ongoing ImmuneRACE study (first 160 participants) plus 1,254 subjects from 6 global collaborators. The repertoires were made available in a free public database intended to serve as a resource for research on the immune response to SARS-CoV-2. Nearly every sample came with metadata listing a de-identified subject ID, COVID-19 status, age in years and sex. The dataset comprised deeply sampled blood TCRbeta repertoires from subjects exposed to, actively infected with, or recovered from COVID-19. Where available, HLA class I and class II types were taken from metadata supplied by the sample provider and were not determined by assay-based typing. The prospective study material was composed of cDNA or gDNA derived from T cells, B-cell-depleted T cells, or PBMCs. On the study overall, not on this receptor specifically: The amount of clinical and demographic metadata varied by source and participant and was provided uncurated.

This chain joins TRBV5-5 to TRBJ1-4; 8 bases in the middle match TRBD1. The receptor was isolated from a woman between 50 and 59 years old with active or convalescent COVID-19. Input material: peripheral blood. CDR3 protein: CASSDDRGWNEKLFF. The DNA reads TGTGCCAGCAGCGATGACAGGGGATGGAATGAAAAACTGTTTTTT.